These 9 T cell receptor beta chains came from one sample sequenced in a study of beta chain features in type 1 diabetes. Expressed TCRB transcripts were sequenced, since all the RNA that had been isolated was reverse transcribed. Method: immunoSEQ multiplex PCR; TCRdb's copy keeps in-frame clones and lacks some. The sample includes 250,000 to 350,000 clones, 14% of them seen just once. Material for sequencing was central memory CD4+ T cells from blood. These receptors originate from a man aged 25 to 45 in good health.

In this sample, this clone turned up a few times. The chain carries TRBV18 and TRBJ2-7; TRBD2 is a possible D gene (6 bases). CDR3 size: 13 residues. The V gene lost 2 bases and the J gene lost 4 bases, with 9 bases spanning the gap. Germline-derived CDR1 and CDR2 are KGHSH and LQKENI. The CDR3 sequence is CASSPFGGYEQYF. The CDR3 DNA is TGTGCCAGCTCACCATTTGGGGGGTACGAGCAGTACTTC. Full variable domain (rest looked up from reference TRBV18 and TRBJ2-7): NAGVMQNPRHLVRRRGQEARLRCSPMKGHSHVYWYRQLPEEGLKFMVYLQKENIIDESGMPKERFSAEFPKEGPSILRIQQVVRGDSAAYFCASSPFGGYEQYFGPGTRLTVT.

At least ten counts were recorded for this clone. The chain employs TRBV4-1 and TRBJ1-2, with D perhaps matching TRBD1 (5 bases). The CDR3 contains 16 residues. With 2 bases removed from V and 7 bases from J, the gap between germline ends came to 20 bases. Germline lookup yields CDR1 MGHRA and CDR2 YSYEKL. The CDR3 protein is CASSQLPGPALGGYTF. The CDR3 nucleotides are TGCGCCAGCAGCCAACTACCGGGACCTGCTCTGGGTGGCTACACCTTC.

The chain combines TRBV25-1 with TRBJ1-3, with D unclear. Germline values: CDR1 MGHDK, CDR2 SYGVNS. V gave up 5 bases and J gave up 4 bases, with 6 bases separating them. This CDR3 is 12 amino acids long. The CDR3 is CASSFRGNTIYF. CDR3 sequence (DNA): TGTGCCAGCAGTTTCAGGGGAAACACCATATATTTT.

The gene calls are TRBV27 and TRBJ2-7; the D gene is possibly TRBD2 (6 bases). Trimming removed 6 bases at V and 2 bases at J, with 17 bases between. This CDR3 spans 15 amino acids. The V gene's germline CDR1 is MNHEY and CDR2 SMNVEV (reference sequence). Here the CDR3 DNA reads TGTGCCAGCAGCATAGGTCCAGGACTACCCTACGAGCAGTACGTC. Translating it yields CASSIGPGLPYEQYV.

This clone has a count of ten or more. CDR3 nucleotide sequence: TGTGCCAGCAGTGTCCAATCCTACGAGCAGTACTTC. Protein product: CASSVQSYEQYF. This chain joins TRBV5-6 and TRBJ2-7; D call uncertain. The germline CDR1 and CDR2 sequences are SGHDT and YYEEEE. CDR3 length: 12 amino acids. Trimming took off 5 bases at V and 1 base at J, with 7 bases between the two ends.

This clone was detected a few times. The V call is TRBV5-5, the J call TRBJ1-5; tentative D call: TRBD1 (5 bases). V was pared by 0 bases and J by 7 bases, with 14 bases between. The CDR3 sequence is 15 residues long. The germline V gene has CDR1 SGHKS and CDR2 YYEKEE (reference sequence). The chain's CDR3 is CASSLVPQGQQPQHF. Written as DNA, the CDR3 is TGTGCCAGCAGCTTGGTCCCTCAGGGTCAACAGCCCCAGCATTTT.

This clone was seen a few times. At one boundary the junction diverges from the germline segment, which might be a read error. V is TRBV4-1 and J is TRBJ2-1; TRBD2 aligns across 11 bases. The CDR3 contains 16 residues. Germline loops: CDR1 MGHRA, CDR2 YSYEKL. The CDR3 DNA reads as TGTGCCAGCACCAAAGGGGGGACTAGCGGCTACAATGAGCAGTTCTTC. It is translated as CASTKGGTSGYNEQFF.

The J gene is TRBJ2-1, the V gene TRBV6-5, with TRBD2 matching over 10 bases. The CDR3 runs to 12 residues. V lost 5 bases, J lost 9 bases, and 1 base stayed unmatched. In germline, CDR1 is MNHEY, CDR2 SVGAGI. The CDR3 DNA follows: TGTGCCAGCAGTGCTAGCGGGAGTGAGCAGTTCTTC. This sequence encodes CASSASGSEQFF.

This clone turned up a few times. Germline is not matched at one junction end, which may reflect a read error. The chain couples TRBV7-7 to TRBJ2-1, with TRBD2 identical over 8 bases. This CDR3 is built from 17 residues. Germline CDR1 is SSHAT and CDR2 is FNYEAQ (reference sequence). The CDR3 sequence: CASSLASGPSSYNEQFF. The DNA for the CDR3 is TGTGCTAGCAGCTTAGCTAGCGGGCCGAGTAGCTACAATGAGCAGTTCTTC.